Sequencing of this T cell receptor (beta chain) was carried out in a study of radiotherapy plus CTLA-4 blockade in lung cancer. CDR3 length equals 14 residues. Trimming removed 7 bases at V and 1 base at J, with 13 bases between. CDR1 is SQVTM and CDR2 is ANQGSEA in the germline V gene. Sequencing used immunoSEQ multiplex PCR; TCRdb keeps in-frame clones, though not all of them. The table lists tens of thousands of clones, 80% to 90% of them singletons. The clonotype comes from a human donor with non-small cell lung cancer whose response to radiotherapy plus ipilimumab could not be evaluated. Sequencing was performed on peripheral blood, taken from a patient treated with radiotherapy plus ipilimumab. The chain has TRBV29-1 and TRBJ2-2; weak D call: TRBD1 (5 bases). CDR3 coding DNA: TGCAGCGCCCTCGGAAGGGGGAACACCGGGGAGCTGTTTTTT. The encoded protein is CSALGRGNTGELFF.